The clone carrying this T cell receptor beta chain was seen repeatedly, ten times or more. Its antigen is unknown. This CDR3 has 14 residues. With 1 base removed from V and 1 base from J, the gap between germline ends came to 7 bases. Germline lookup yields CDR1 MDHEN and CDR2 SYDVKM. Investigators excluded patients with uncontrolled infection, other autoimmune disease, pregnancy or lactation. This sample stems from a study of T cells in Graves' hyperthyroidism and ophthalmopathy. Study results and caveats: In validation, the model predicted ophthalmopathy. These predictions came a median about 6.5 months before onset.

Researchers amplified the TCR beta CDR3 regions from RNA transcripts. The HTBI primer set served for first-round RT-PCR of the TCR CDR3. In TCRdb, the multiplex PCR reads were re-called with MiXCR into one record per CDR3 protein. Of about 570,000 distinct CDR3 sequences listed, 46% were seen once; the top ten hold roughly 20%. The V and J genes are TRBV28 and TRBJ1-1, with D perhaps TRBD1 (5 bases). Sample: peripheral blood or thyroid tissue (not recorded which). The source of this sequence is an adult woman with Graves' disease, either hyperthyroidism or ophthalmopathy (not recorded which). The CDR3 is CASSLYGQNTEAFF. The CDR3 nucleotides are TGTGCCAGCAGTTTATACGGACAGAACACTGAAGCTTTCTTT.